This paragraph reports one T cell receptor beta chain. The target antigen is unknown. Thyroid surgery was preceded by no treatment in any patient. This sample was taken from a study of metastatic and nonmetastatic thyroid tumors. At the level of the study: Repertoires from blood and tumor or nodule tissue of malignant and benign thyroid patients were compared.

Findings of the study overall: Malignant thyroid tumors reportedly had TCR beta diversity that was significantly higher than in benign nodules, in blood and tumor.

As originally analysed: Clinicopathological groups of papillary thyroid cancer showed CDR3 differences that were used to build a distant-metastasis classifier. TCRdb re-called the PCR reads via MiXCR. The V and J calls, along with clone size, are taken from TCRdb and not from the paper's own processing. The table lists nearly 25,000 clones, roughly a quarter of them singletons, with around 20% in the top ten. With 5 bases removed from V and 7 bases from J, the gap between germline ends came to 20 bases. In germline, CDR1 is SGHTA, CDR2 FQGTGA. This CDR3 is 15 amino acids long. The sample consisted of blood. This receptor was taken from a male donor with papillary thyroid cancer or a benign thyroid nodule (not recorded which). Some clones in this sample may be carry-over from other donors' samples. The chain joins TRBV7-3 to TRBJ1-2; D is perhaps TRBD1 (6 bases). The chain's CDR3 is CASSPVLKGGGGYTF. DNA of the CDR3: TGTGCCAGCAGCCCGGTATTGAAGGGGGGAGGTGGCTACACCTTC.